The rows below give T cell receptor beta chains drawn from one sample of a study of CD8 T cells in ankylosing spondylitis. TCRdb redid the calling of the 5' RACE reads with MiXCR, one entry per CDR3 protein. The sample contains fewer than 550,000 distinct CDR3 sequences, approximately 5.3% of which appear only once. Sample: blood, either unsorted or a sorted T cell fraction (not recorded which). The receptor set was obtained from a male donor with ankylosing spondylitis. Each CDR3 is given with its conserved first and last residue. D genes are given only for firm matches. Some rows have no size entry. The others give once, few or many, or a class for an expanded clone.

cdr3_length: 14
v_call: TRBV4-2
clone_size: many
j_call: TRBJ2-3
d_call: -
cdr3_aa: CASSQDGSTDTQYF
cdr3_nt: TGTGCCAGCAGCCAAGATGGGAGCACAGATACGCAGTATTTT

cdr3_length: 15
v_call: TRBV28
clone_size: many
j_call: TRBJ2-5
d_call: TRBD2
cdr3_aa: CASSTPSGPGETQYF
cdr3_nt: TGTGCCAGCAGTACCCCTAGCGGGCCCGGGGAGACCCAGTACTTC

cdr3_length: 15
v_call: TRBV9
clone_size: many
j_call: TRBJ2-7
d_call: -
cdr3_aa: CASSPRGGYSYEQYF
cdr3_nt: TGTGCCAGCAGCCCCCGGGGCGGCTACTCCTACGAGCAGTACTTC

cdr3_length: 18
v_call: TRBV5-1
clone_size: many
j_call: TRBJ1-5
d_call: -
cdr3_aa: CASSSTPLGRGLGQPQHF
cdr3_nt: TGCGCCAGCAGCTCGACCCCCCTTGGTCGGGGACTCGGTCAGCCCCAGCATTTT

cdr3_length: 14
v_call: TRBV4-3
clone_size: many
j_call: TRBJ2-7
d_call: TRBD2
cdr3_aa: CASSPTSDYYEQYF
cdr3_nt: TGCGCCAGCAGTCCGACTAGCGACTACTACGAGCAGTACTTC

cdr3_length: 16
v_call: TRBV6-5
clone_size: many
j_call: TRBJ1-1
d_call: TRBD1
cdr3_aa: CASSYSRGEGADEAFF
cdr3_nt: TGTGCCAGCAGTTACTCGAGGGGTGAGGGGGCTGATGAAGCTTTCTTT

cdr3_length: 13
v_call: TRBV5-1
clone_size: many
j_call: TRBJ1-2
d_call: -
cdr3_aa: CASSFGRGNGYTF
cdr3_nt: TGCGCCAGCAGCTTCGGCAGGGGAAATGGCTACACCTTC

cdr3_length: 15
v_call: TRBV5-1
clone_size: many
j_call: TRBJ2-7
d_call: -
cdr3_aa: CASSLGHRDISEQYF
cdr3_nt: TGCGCCAGCAGCTTGGGTCACAGGGACATATCCGAGCAGTACTTC

cdr3_length: 16
v_call: TRBV6-5
clone_size: many
j_call: TRBJ2-2
d_call: TRBD2
cdr3_aa: CASSYLPAGGPWELFF
cdr3_nt: TGTGCCAGCAGTTACTTGCCAGCGGGAGGGCCTTGGGAGCTGTTTTTT

cdr3_length: 15
v_call: TRBV20-1
clone_size: many
j_call: TRBJ2-2
d_call: TRBD2
cdr3_aa: CSARLGGMNTGELFF
cdr3_nt: TGCAGTGCTAGACTCGGGGGGATGAACACCGGGGAGCTGTTTTTT

cdr3_length: 14
v_call: TRBV20-1
clone_size: few
j_call: TRBJ2-2
d_call: -
cdr3_aa: CSARRSAGAGELFF
cdr3_nt: TGCAGTGCTAGGAGATCTGCCGGGGCCGGGGAGCTGTTTTTT

cdr3_length: 13
v_call: TRBV24-1
clone_size: many
j_call: TRBJ1-5
d_call: -
cdr3_aa: CATSDFGDQPQHF
cdr3_nt: TGTGCCACCAGTGATTTTGGGGATCAGCCCCAGCATTTT

cdr3_length: 16
v_call: TRBV5-1
clone_size: many
j_call: TRBJ2-3
d_call: -
cdr3_aa: CASSLGGVAATDTQYF
cdr3_nt: TGCGCCAGCAGCTTGGGTGGGGTAGCGGCCACAGATACGCAGTATTTT

cdr3_length: 14
v_call: TRBV5-5
clone_size: many
j_call: TRBJ2-4
d_call: -
cdr3_aa: CASSFQIAKNIQYF
cdr3_nt: TGTGCCAGCAGCTTTCAGATAGCCAAAAACATTCAGTACTTC

cdr3_length: 18
v_call: TRBV5-4
clone_size: many
j_call: TRBJ2-3
d_call: TRBD2
cdr3_aa: CASSGSLAGRSRTDTQYF
cdr3_nt: TGTGCCAGCAGCGGCTCGCTAGCGGGACGGTCCCGCACAGATACGCAGTATTTT

cdr3_length: 14
v_call: TRBV4-3
clone_size: many
j_call: TRBJ1-2
d_call: -
cdr3_aa: CASSQDVGTRGYTF
cdr3_nt: TGCGCCAGCAGCCAAGATGTAGGGACGAGGGGCTACACCTTC

cdr3_length: 13
v_call: TRBV7-2
clone_size: many
j_call: TRBJ1-1
d_call: -
cdr3_aa: CAFAGGLSTEAFF
cdr3_nt: TGTGCCTTTGCGGGAGGGCTGAGCACTGAAGCTTTCTTT

cdr3_length: 15
v_call: TRBV6-5
clone_size: many
j_call: TRBJ1-2
d_call: -
cdr3_aa: CASSYSNADIYGYTF
cdr3_nt: TGTGCCAGCAGTTACTCGAATGCAGACATCTATGGCTACACCTTC

cdr3_length: 15
v_call: TRBV29-1
clone_size: many
j_call: TRBJ2-1
d_call: TRBD2
cdr3_aa: CSAAALAGGPYEQFF
cdr3_nt: TGCAGCGCCGCCGCTTTAGCGGGAGGGCCTTATGAGCAGTTCTTC

cdr3_length: 16
v_call: TRBV20-1
clone_size: many
j_call: TRBJ1-2
d_call: -
cdr3_aa: CSAVGGRIFSNYGYTF
cdr3_nt: TGCAGTGCCGTGGGGGGACGGATCTTTTCTAACTATGGCTACACCTTC

cdr3_length: 14
v_call: TRBV28
clone_size: -
j_call: TRBJ1-1
d_call: -
cdr3_aa: CASGSLRWNTEAFF
cdr3_nt: TGTGCATCTGGCAGCCTCAGATGGAACACTGAAGCTTTCTTT

cdr3_length: 14
v_call: TRBV25-1
clone_size: many
j_call: TRBJ1-5
d_call: -
cdr3_aa: CASSEYGSNQPQHF
cdr3_nt: TGTGCCAGCAGTGAATATGGTAGCAATCAGCCCCAGCATTTT

cdr3_length: 15
v_call: TRBV7-6
clone_size: many
j_call: TRBJ2-1
d_call: -
cdr3_aa: CASSPSAGSYNEQFF
cdr3_nt: TGTGCCAGCAGCCCCTCCGCGGGAAGCTACAATGAGCAGTTCTTC

cdr3_length: 12
v_call: TRBV28
clone_size: -
j_call: TRBJ2-5
d_call: -
cdr3_aa: CASSLSGPTQYF
cdr3_nt: TGTGCCAGCAGCCTCAGTGGCCCGACCCAGTACTTC